One TCR beta chain is described in this entry. Per germline, CDR1 SGHRS and CDR2 YFSETQ. The CDR3 has 18 residues. With V trimmed by 4 bases and J by 3 bases, 7 bases remained unmatched. The sample is drawn from a study of blood T cell repertoires in COVID-19. Background on the study: Researchers got acute and convalescent COVID-19 samples from the United States, Italy and Spain. Sample material is recorded as cDNA or gDNA derived from T cells, B-cell-depleted T cells, or PBMCs.

In the authors' methods: Estimates of nucleated cell counts were drawn from the amplification of reference gene primers. Generated by immunoSEQ multiplex PCR, the TCRdb table keeps only in-frame clones and is missing some. V and J calls and clone size are those listed in that table; D and trimming were worked out from the DNA. The table records hundreds of thousands of clones, less than 90% of them present only once. The specimen sequenced was PBMCs or T cells enriched from blood (not recorded which). V and J are TRBV5-1 and TRBJ2-1, with 16 bases fitting TRBD2. This clonotype was obtained from a woman aged 50 to 65 who had recovered from COVID-19. CDR3 nucleotide sequence: TGCGCCAGCAGCCCGGGACTAGCGGGAGGGCCTGGCTACAATGAGCAGTTCTTC. Residues: CASSPGLAGGPGYNEQFF.